The 29 T cell receptor beta chains in this list originate from one sample, sequenced in a study of CD8 T cells in ankylosing spondylitis (dated by TCRdb to about 2017). Library generation was performed with 5' RACE. This sample was sequenced with an Illumina HiSeq 2500. TCRdb itself trimmed the public reads at Q25 with fastp, ran MiXCR and retained productive beta chains. Here each entry gathers all rows of one CDR3 protein and keeps the most common genes and DNA. In this sample the table shows roughly 120,000 distinct CDR3 sequences, roughly an eighth of which occur a single time. 2.5% to 3% of the sample goes to the ten largest clones. Source material: blood, either unsorted or a sorted T cell fraction (not recorded which). All receptors come from a female donor with ankylosing spondylitis or in good health (not recorded which).

This rearrangement joins TRBV6-5 to TRBJ1-1; 8 bases fit TRBD1. Germline loops: CDR1 MNHEY, CDR2 SVGAGI. V lost 4 bases and J lost 9; bases outside the gene matches: 16. This CDR3 is 16 amino acids long. The CDR3 sequence is CASSSGGTRGHWKAFF. As DNA, the CDR3 is TGTGCCAGCAGTTCCGGGGGGACCAGGGGGCATTGGAAAGCTTTCTTT.

This rearrangement joins TRBV2 to TRBJ1-1; TRBD1 agrees at 7 bases. V trimming: 7 bases; J trimming: 5 bases; junction bases outside the gene matches: 25. Germline V gene lookup returns CDR1 SNHLY and CDR2 FYNNEI. This CDR3 has 19 residues. The CDR3 DNA reads TGTGCCAGCATCCCCAGACCGGGGCCGAGAGGGGGCCGGGAAACTGAAGCTTTCTTT. Protein sequence: CASIPRPGPRGGRETEAFF.

This clonotype was counted ten times or more. The chain uses TRBV6-4 and TRBJ2-3; TRBD2 matches at 8 bases. V trimming: 4 bases; J trimming: 3 bases; junction bases outside the gene matches: 6. The germline V gene encodes CDR1 MRHNA and CDR2 SNTAGT. This CDR3 contains 15 residues. The CDR3 nucleotides read TGTGCCAGCAGTGGAGAGGCTAGCGGGACAGATACGCAGTATTTT. It translates to CASSGEASGTDTQYF.

The chain combines TRBV12-3 or TRBV12-4 with TRBJ2-2; D may be TRBD2 (6 bases). Trimming pared 3 bases from V and 4 bases from J, leaving 12 bases between. This CDR3 contains 15 residues. The chain's CDR3 is CASSLTREPTGELFF. In nucleotides, the CDR3 is TGTGCCAGCAGTTTGACCCGGGAGCCCACCGGGGAGCTGTTTTTT.

The chain's CDR3 is CASSYSGIPQQPQHF. The CDR3 coding sequence is TGTGCCAGCTCATATTCCGGGATTCCACAACAGCCCCAGCATTTT. The gene calls are TRBV18 and TRBJ1-5; no clear D. CDR3 length: 15 residues. The V end lost 5 bases, the J end lost 7 bases, and 18 bases lay between the germline ends. Germline V CDR1 and CDR2: KGHSH, LQKENI.

This clonotype has a count of ten or more. The chain employs TRBV6-5 and TRBJ1-1; tentatively, D is TRBD1 (6 bases). The CDR3 length is 14 residues. The V and J ends lost 2 bases and 8 bases respectively, with 15 bases between them. The V gene's germline CDR1 is MNHEY and CDR2 SVGAGI. The CDR3 region has the DNA TGTGCCAGCAGTTACAGGGGGGCAGCTCAGGAAGCTTTCTTT. Its protein is CASSYRGAAQEAFF.

This clonotype was observed many times. The CDR3 region is CASSLVVGQGYTDTQYF. In nucleotides, the CDR3 is TGCGCCAGCAGCTTGGTTGTGGGCCAGGGTTACACAGATACGCAGTATTTT. The chain couples TRBV5-1 to TRBJ2-3; D may be TRBD1 (5 bases). Trimming took 0 bases from V and 2 from J, leaving 16 bases between them. CDR1 is SGHRS, CDR2 YFSETQ, per germline. The CDR3 length is 17 residues.

This clonotype was seen at least ten times. This rearrangement joins TRBV5-1 to TRBJ2-1, with TRBD2 identical over 7 bases. CDR3 length: 16 residues. Germline CDR1 and CDR2: SGHRS and YFSETQ. Unmatched junction bases numbered 6, after V lost 1 base and J lost 2 bases. CDR3 coding DNA: TGCGCCAGCAGCTTGATAGCGGGTCCAACCTACAATGAGCAGTTCTTC. Translation: CASSLIAGPTYNEQFF.

This clonotype appeared many times. The rearrangement joins TRBV20-1 to TRBJ1-5, with 7 bases matching TRBD1. The CDR3 totals 16 residues. From germline, CDR1 is DFQATT and CDR2 SNEGSKA (reference sequence). V trimming: 0 bases; J trimming: 5 bases; junction bases outside the gene matches: 10. CDR3 amino acids: CSAREREQGRDQPQHF. CDR3 DNA: TGCAGTGCTAGAGAGAGGGAACAGGGGCGCGATCAGCCCCAGCATTTT.

This clonotype was observed many times. The V gene is TRBV5-5, the J gene TRBJ2-1, with unresolved D. The CDR3 runs 10 residues. Trimming pared 5 bases from V and 5 bases from J, leaving 2 bases between. Looked up from germline, CDR1 is SGHKS and CDR2 is YYEKEE (reference sequence). This chain's CDR3 is CASSNNEQFF. The CDR3 nucleotides read TGTGCCAGCAGTAACAATGAGCAGTTCTTC.

This clonotype was counted at least ten times. The DNA of the CDR3 is TGTGCCACCAGCCGGGGACGGGTTGGGACTGAAGCTTTCTTT. Amino acid sequence: CATSRGRVGTEAFF. The V and J genes are TRBV15 and TRBJ1-1; D might be TRBD1 (5 bases). This CDR3 comprises 14 residues. The V gene's germline CDR1 is LNHNV and CDR2 YYDKDF (reference sequence). The V end was cut by 5 bases, the J end by 5 bases, with 15 bases between.

This clonotype was seen at least ten times. This sequence joins TRBV6-5 and TRBJ2-1; D remains ambiguous. CDR3 length: 15 amino acids. Trimming pared 0 bases from V and 3 bases from J, leaving 9 bases between. CDR1 and CDR2 (germline): MNHEY, SVGAGI. The DNA of the CDR3 is TGTGCCAGCAGTTACTCGGCAGCCGTCTACAATGAGCAGTTCTTC. It codes for CASSYSAAVYNEQFF.

This clonotype was observed many times. The chain couples TRBV5-4 to TRBJ2-5; TRBD1 might be the D (6 bases). CDR1 and CDR2 (germline): SGHNT, YYREEE (reference sequence). This CDR3 is built from 15 residues. Trimming took off 3 bases at V and 3 bases at J, with 15 bases between the two ends. The CDR3 DNA sequence: TGTGCCAGCAGCTGGAAAGGGGGAAGGGAAGAGACCCAGTACTTC. Amino acids: CASSWKGGREETQYF.

About this clonotype: It may be a read error: a sequence one base away is much more abundant. This sequence joins TRBV29-1 and TRBJ2-3, with 11 bases identical to TRBD2. Germline CDR1 reads SQVTM; CDR2 reads ANQGSEA. This CDR3 is 14 amino acids long. CDR3 loop: CSGVGLADTDSQYF. CDR3 nucleotide sequence: TGCAGCGGGGTGGGACTAGCGGACACAGATTCGCAGTATTTT.

This clonotype was seen many times. The chain has TRBV29-1 and TRBJ2-5, with D possibly being TRBD1 or TRBD2 (6 bases each). The CDR3 has 15 residues. Germline assignment: CDR1 SQVTM and CDR2 ANQGSEA. Trimming left V 6 bases short and J 4 bases short, with 21 bases between. CDR3 sequence reads: CSVLTPLGGIETQYF. CDR3 DNA: TGCAGCGTCCTCACCCCACTAGGGGGGATAGAGACCCAGTACTTC.

As concerns this clonotype: Since a much larger clone is just one base distant, this may be a read error. V and J are TRBV6-1 and TRBJ1-5, with no clear D. Germline V gene lookup returns CDR1 MNHNS and CDR2 SASEGT. The CDR3 contains 12 residues. The V and J ends lost 3 bases and 7 bases respectively, with 7 bases between them. CDR3 residues: CASSDGAQPQHF. Here the CDR3 DNA reads TGTGCCAGCAGTGATGGTGCGCAGCCCCAGCATTTT.

The chain links TRBV12-3 or TRBV12-4 to TRBJ1-2, with D possibly matching TRBD1 (6 bases). Trimming removed 2 bases at V and 8 bases at J, with 18 bases between. The CDR3 length is 15 residues. The CDR3 reads CASSLWARGDEGYTF. The CDR3 DNA is TGTGCCAGCAGTTTATGGGCCAGGGGAGACGAGGGCTACACCTTC.

V usage is TRBV29-1 and J usage is TRBJ2-5; no reliable D call. Trimming left V 5 bases short and J 2 bases short, with 15 bases between. The germline gives CDR1 SQVTM, CDR2 ANQGSEA. The CDR3 loop spans 14 amino acids. CDR3 bases: TGCAGCGTTCGCCTCACTAAGGGTCAAGAGACCCAGTACTTC. It translates to CSVRLTKGQETQYF.

In its sample, this clonotype was seen a few times. The chain is built from TRBV9 and TRBJ2-3, with no clear D. There are 12 residues in the CDR3. V lost 2 bases, J lost 3 bases, and 4 bases lay in between. Germline V lookup: CDR1 SGDLS, CDR2 YYNGEE. For the CDR3, the DNA is TGTGCCAGCAGCGTTGGGACAGATACGCAGTATTTT. It is translated as CASSVGTDTQYF.

This clonotype was seen more than once but under ten times. The rearrangement links TRBV10-3 to TRBJ2-2, with 9 bases lining up with TRBD1. CDR3 length: 15 amino acids. J lost 6 bases, V lost 6 bases, and 8 bases had no gene match. CDR1 and CDR2 from the germline V gene are ENHRY and SYGVKD. The CDR3 sequence is CAIREGQGEAGELFF. The CDR3, as DNA: TGTGCCATCAGAGAGGGACAGGGTGAAGCCGGGGAGCTGTTTTTT.

The chain joins TRBV7-2 to TRBJ2-3, with 12 positions matching TRBD2. Germline V gene sequence: CDR1 SGHTA, CDR2 FQGNSA. Trimming cost V 5 bases and J 2 bases; bases outside gene matches: 8. The CDR3 loop spans 17 amino acids. This CDR3 is CASSHELAGGPTDTQYF. The CDR3 nucleotides read TGTGCCAGCAGCCACGAACTAGCGGGGGGCCCCACAGATACGCAGTATTTT.

This clonotype has only a few counts. The chain joins TRBV7-9 to TRBJ1-2, with TRBD1 identical over 7 bases. Trimming at V came to 1 base and at J to 5 bases, leaving 4 bases not matched to a gene. The germline V gene encodes CDR1 SEHNR and CDR2 FQNEAQ (reference sequence). The CDR3 totals 14 residues. CDR3 region: CASSLDEGAYGYTF. The CDR3 nucleotides are TGTGCCAGCAGCTTAGACGAGGGGGCTTATGGCTACACCTTC.

This clonotype came up many times. The chain couples TRBV7-2 to TRBJ2-3, with 10 bases aligning to TRBD2. The CDR3 contains 13 residues. V lost 11 bases, J lost 6 bases, and 8 bases stayed unmatched. Germline loops: CDR1 SGHTA, CDR2 FQGNSA. This CDR3 reads CAGDSGGGDTQYF. CDR3 sequence (DNA): TGTGCCGGGGACAGCGGGGGGGGCGATACGCAGTATTTT.

By sample share, this clonotype is medium-sized. This chain links TRBV29-1 with TRBJ2-3; D might be TRBD1 (5 bases). V dropped 5 bases and J dropped 1 base, with 10 bases sitting between them. Germline CDR1 and CDR2: SQVTM and ANQGSEA. This CDR3 is built from 13 residues. In DNA, the CDR3 is TGCAGCGTTCTCACAGGCCGCACAGATACGCAGTATTTT. Translation: CSVLTGRTDTQYF.

This clonotype was counted ten times or more. This chain links TRBV12-3 or TRBV12-4 with TRBJ2-3; 7 bases are shared with TRBD2. V lost 6 bases and J lost 1; bases outside the gene matches: 7. The CDR3 is 15 residues long. The CDR3 DNA is TGTGCCAGCAGCCCCAGGACTAGTCGCACAGATACGCAGTATTTT. Protein product: CASSPRTSRTDTQYF.

This clonotype was detected only a few times. This chain connects TRBV5-1 to TRBJ1-5; TRBD1 matches 11 bases. The CDR3 has 16 residues. V dropped 0 bases and J dropped 6; count of bases not matched to a gene: 5. The germline CDR1 and CDR2 sequences are SGHRS and YFSETQ. The DNA for the CDR3 is TGCGCCAGCAGCTTGGACGGGACAGGGGGGGGTCAGCCCCAGCATTTT. Protein: CASSLDGTGGGQPQHF. The variable domain in full, with the rest retrieved from reference TRBV5-1 and TRBJ1-5, is KAGVTQTPRYLIKTRGQQVTLSCSPISGHRSVSWYQQTPGQGLQFLFEYFSETQRNKGNFPGRFSGRQFSNSRSEMNVSTLELGDSALYLCASSLDGTGGGQPQHFGDGTRLSIL.

This clonotype was detected many times. The CDR3 sequence: CASSFRDRGHGELFF. The CDR3, as DNA: TGCGCCAGCAGCTTCCGGGACAGGGGCCACGGGGAGCTGTTTTTT. This chain links TRBV5-1 with TRBJ2-2; 10 bases fit TRBD1. From germline, CDR1 is SGHRS and CDR2 YFSETQ. CDR3 length equals 15 residues. V shed 2 bases and J 7 bases; nucleotides not matched to a gene: 5.

CDR3 DNA: TGCAGCGTCCGAAACAGGGACGAGCAGTACTTC. Its protein is CSVRNRDEQYF. The V and J genes are TRBV29-1 and TRBJ2-7, with D possibly TRBD1 on 6 matching bases. V was clipped by 6 bases and J by 5 bases, with 11 bases between them. This CDR3 contains 11 residues. Germline CDR1 is SQVTM and CDR2 is ANQGSEA.

Many counts were recorded for this clonotype. This chain links TRBV6-5 with TRBJ2-7; 8 bases line up with TRBD1. The junction had 9 bases not matched to a gene; V was cut back by 4 bases and J by 7 bases. This CDR3 comprises 14 residues. From germline, CDR1 is MNHEY and CDR2 SVGAGI. The CDR3 nucleotides are TGTGCCAGCAGTTCATGGACAGGGTATCGGGAGCAGTACTTC. Translating gives CASSSWTGYREQYF.